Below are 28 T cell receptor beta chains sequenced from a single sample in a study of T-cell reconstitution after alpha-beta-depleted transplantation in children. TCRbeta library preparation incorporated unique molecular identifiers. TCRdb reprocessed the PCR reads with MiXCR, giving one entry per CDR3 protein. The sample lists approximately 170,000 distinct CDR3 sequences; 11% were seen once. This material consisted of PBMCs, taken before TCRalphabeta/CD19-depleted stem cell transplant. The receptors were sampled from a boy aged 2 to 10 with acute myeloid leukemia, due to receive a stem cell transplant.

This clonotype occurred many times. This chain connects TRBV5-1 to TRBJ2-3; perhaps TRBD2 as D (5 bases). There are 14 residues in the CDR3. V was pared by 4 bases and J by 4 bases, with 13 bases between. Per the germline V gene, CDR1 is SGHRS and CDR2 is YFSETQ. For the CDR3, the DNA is TGCGCCAGCAGCCATAAGGGAGATCCAGATACGCAGTATTTT. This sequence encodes CASSHKGDPDTQYF.

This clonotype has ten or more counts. CDR3 loop: CASRSTASGNTIYF. CDR3 in DNA: TGTGCCAGCAGATCGACTGCCTCTGGAAACACCATATATTTT. This sequence joins TRBV28 and TRBJ1-3, with D unresolved. This CDR3 comprises 14 residues. Trimming took 6 bases from V and 0 from J, leaving 9 bases between them. CDR1 and CDR2 (germline): MDHEN, SYDVKM.

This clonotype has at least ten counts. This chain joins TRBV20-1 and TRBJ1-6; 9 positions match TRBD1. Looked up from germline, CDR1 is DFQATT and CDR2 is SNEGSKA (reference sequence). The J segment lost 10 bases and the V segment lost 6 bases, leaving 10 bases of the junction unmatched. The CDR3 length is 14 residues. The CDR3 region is CSARGQGGQSPLHF. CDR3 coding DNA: TGCAGTGCCAGGGGACAGGGAGGCCAATCACCCCTCCACTTT.

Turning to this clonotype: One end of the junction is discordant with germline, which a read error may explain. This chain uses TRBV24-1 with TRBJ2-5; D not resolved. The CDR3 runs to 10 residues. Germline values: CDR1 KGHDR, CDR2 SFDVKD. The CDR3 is CATSDLWVDF. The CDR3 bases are TGTGCCACCAGTGATTTGTGGGTGGACTTC.

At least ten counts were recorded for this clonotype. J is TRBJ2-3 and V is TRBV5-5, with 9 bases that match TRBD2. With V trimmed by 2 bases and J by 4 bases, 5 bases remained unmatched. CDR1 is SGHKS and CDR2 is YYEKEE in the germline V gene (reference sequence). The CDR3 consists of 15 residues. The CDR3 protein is CASSFVSGSADTQYF. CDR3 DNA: TGTGCCAGCAGCTTTGTTAGCGGGAGCGCAGATACGCAGTATTTT.

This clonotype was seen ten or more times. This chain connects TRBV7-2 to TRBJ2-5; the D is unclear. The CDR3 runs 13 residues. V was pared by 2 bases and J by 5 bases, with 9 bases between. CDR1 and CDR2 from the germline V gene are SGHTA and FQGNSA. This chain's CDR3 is CASSLNHRETQYF. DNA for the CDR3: TGTGCCAGCAGCTTAAACCACCGGGAGACCCAGTACTTC.

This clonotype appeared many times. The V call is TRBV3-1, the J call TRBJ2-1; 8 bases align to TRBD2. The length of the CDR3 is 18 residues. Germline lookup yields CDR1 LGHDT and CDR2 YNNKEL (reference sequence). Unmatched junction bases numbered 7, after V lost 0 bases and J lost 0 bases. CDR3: CASSQDLAGRSSYNEQFF. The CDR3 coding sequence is TGTGCCAGCAGCCAAGATCTAGCGGGCCGGAGCTCCTACAATGAGCAGTTCTTC.

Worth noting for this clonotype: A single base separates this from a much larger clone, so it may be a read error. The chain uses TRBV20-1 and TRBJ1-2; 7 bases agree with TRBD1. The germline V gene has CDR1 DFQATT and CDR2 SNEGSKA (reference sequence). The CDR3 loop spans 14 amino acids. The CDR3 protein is CSARDPGGNYGYPF. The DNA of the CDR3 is TGCAGTGCTAGAGATCCAGGGGGTAACTATGGCTACCCCTTC.

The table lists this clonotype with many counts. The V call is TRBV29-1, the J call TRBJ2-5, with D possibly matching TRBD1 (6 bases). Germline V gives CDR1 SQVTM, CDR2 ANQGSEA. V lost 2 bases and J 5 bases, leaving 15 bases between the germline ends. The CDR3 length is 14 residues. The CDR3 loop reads CSVELSRGEETQYF. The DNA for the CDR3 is TGCAGCGTTGAACTGTCCAGGGGTGAGGAGACCCAGTACTTC.

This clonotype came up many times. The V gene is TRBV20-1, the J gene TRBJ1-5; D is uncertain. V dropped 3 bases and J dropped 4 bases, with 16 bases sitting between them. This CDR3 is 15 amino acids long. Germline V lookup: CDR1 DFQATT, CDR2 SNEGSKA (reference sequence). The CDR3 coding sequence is TGCAGTGCTAGTCTAGACACCCTTATGAATCAGCCCCAGCATTTT. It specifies CSASLDTLMNQPQHF.

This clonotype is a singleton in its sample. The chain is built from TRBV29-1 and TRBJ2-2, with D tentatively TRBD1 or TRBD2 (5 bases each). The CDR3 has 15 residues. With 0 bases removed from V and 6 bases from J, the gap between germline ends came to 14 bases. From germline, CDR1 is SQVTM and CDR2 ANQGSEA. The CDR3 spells CSVEDFPRGSGELFF. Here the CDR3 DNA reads TGCAGCGTTGAAGATTTTCCACGGGGCTCCGGGGAGCTGTTTTTT.

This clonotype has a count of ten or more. As DNA, the CDR3 is TGCGCCAGCAGCCATGAATCTAGCGGGAGACCCTACGAGCAGTACTTC. Its translation: CASSHESSGRPYEQYF. The chain uses TRBV4-1 and TRBJ2-7, with 10 nucleotides matching TRBD2. V gave up 3 bases and J gave up 2 bases; unmatched junction bases: 7. Germline values: CDR1 MGHRA, CDR2 YSYEKL. The CDR3 runs 16 residues.

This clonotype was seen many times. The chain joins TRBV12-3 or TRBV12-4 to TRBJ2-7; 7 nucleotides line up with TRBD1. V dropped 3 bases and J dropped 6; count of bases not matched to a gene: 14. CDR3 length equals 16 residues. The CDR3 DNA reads TGTGCCAGCAGTTTGTTCCGGGACAGACCTTCGGTCGAGCAGTACTTC. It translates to CASSLFRDRPSVEQYF.

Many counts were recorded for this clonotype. This chain's CDR3 is CASSNFAARRGEQYF. CDR3 bases: TGTGCCAGCAGCAACTTCGCGGCCCGCCGAGGGGAGCAGTACTTC. The V and J genes are TRBV14 and TRBJ2-7; D is perhaps TRBD2 (5 bases). This CDR3 is built from 15 residues. V lost 5 bases, J lost 7 bases, and 21 bases lay in between. Germline V lookup: CDR1 SGHDN, CDR2 FVKESK.

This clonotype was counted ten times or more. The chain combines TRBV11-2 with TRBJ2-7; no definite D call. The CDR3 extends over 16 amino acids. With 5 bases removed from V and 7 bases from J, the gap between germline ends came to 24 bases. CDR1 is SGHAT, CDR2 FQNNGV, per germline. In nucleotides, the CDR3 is TGTGCCAGCAGCCCGTACCCCGTACAGCCCTATGGGGAGCAGTACTTC. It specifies CASSPYPVQPYGEQYF.

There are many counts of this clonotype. This CDR3 is CASSQGTGAEGEQYV. In DNA form, the CDR3 reads TGTGCCAGCAGCCAAGGGACAGGGGCAGAGGGGGAGCAGTACGTC. The chain employs TRBV4-2 and TRBJ2-7; 9 nucleotides match TRBD1. Germline values: CDR1 LGHNA, CDR2 YNFKEQ. Losses at the gene ends were 1 base for V and 7 bases for J; bases not matched to a gene: 8. This CDR3 has 15 amino acids.

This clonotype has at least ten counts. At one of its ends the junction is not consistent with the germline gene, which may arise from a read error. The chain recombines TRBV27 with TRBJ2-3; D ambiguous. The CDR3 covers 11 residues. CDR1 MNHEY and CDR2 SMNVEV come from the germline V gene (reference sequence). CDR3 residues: CASSSYHTQYF. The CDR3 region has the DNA TGTGCCAGTAGTTCCTATCATACGCAGTATTTT.

CDR3 DNA sequence: TGTGCCAGCTCACCCCCAGGGGTTACTGAAGCTTTCTTT. Its protein is CASSPPGVTEAFF. This rearrangement joins TRBV18 to TRBJ1-1, with D maybe TRBD1 (6 bases). This CDR3 is built from 13 residues. V gave up 3 bases and J gave up 5 bases, with 10 bases separating them. Per the germline V gene, CDR1 is KGHSH and CDR2 is LQKENI. The whole variable domain, remainder taken from reference TRBV18 and TRBJ1-1, is NAGVMQNPRHLVRRRGQEARLRCSPMKGHSHVYWYRQLPEEGLKFMVYLQKENIIDESGMPKERFSAEFPKEGPSILRIQQVVRGDSAAYFCASSPPGVTEAFFGQGTRLTVV.

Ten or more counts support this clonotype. The CDR3 region is CASSLWVYNEQFF. The CDR3, as DNA: TGCGCCAGCAGCTTGTGGGTCTACAATGAGCAGTTCTTC. This rearrangement joins TRBV5-1 to TRBJ2-1, with D uncertain. Deletions cut 1 base from V and 3 bases from J, with 5 bases between. The CDR3 totals 13 residues. Germline V gene lookup returns CDR1 SGHRS and CDR2 YFSETQ.

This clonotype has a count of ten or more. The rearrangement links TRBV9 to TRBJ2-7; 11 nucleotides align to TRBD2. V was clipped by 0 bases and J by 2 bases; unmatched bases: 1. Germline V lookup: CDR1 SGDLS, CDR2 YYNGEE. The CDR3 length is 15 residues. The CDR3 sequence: CASSVVAGGTYEQYF. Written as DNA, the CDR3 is TGTGCCAGCAGCGTAGTAGCGGGAGGGACCTACGAGCAGTACTTC.

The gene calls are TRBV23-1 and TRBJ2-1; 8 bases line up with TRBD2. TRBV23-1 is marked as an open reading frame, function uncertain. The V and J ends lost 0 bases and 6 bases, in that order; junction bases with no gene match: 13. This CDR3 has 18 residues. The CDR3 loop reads CASSQSPPEREYGNEQFF. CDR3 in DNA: TGCGCCAGCAGTCAATCCCCCCCGGAGCGGGAGTATGGCAATGAGCAGTTCTTC.

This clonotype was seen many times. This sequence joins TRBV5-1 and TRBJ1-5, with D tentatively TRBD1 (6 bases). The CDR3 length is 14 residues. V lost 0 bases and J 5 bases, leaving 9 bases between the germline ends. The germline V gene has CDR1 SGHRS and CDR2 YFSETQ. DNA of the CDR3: TGCGCCAGCAGCTTGGTGCCAGGGGATCAGCCCCAGCATTTT. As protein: CASSLVPGDQPQHF.

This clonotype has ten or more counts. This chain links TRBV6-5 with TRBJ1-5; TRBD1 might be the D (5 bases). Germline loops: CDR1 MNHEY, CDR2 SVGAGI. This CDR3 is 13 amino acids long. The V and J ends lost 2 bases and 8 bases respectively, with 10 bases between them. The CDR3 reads CASSYGGLEPQHF. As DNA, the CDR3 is TGTGCCAGCAGTTACGGGGGTCTGGAGCCCCAGCATTTT.

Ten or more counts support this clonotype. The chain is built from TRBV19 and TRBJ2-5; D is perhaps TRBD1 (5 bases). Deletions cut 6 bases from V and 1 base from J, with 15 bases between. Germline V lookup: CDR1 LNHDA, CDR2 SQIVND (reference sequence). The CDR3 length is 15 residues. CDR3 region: CASSIRWTLQETQYF. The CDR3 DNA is TGTGCCAGTAGCATCCGATGGACACTCCAAGAGACCCAGTACTTC.

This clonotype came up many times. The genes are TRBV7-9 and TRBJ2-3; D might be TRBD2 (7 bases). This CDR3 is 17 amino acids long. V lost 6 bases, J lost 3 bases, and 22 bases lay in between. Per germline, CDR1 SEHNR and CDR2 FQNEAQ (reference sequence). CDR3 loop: CASSFTGRGMVTDTQYF. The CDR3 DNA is TGTGCCAGCAGTTTCACAGGGCGGGGGATGGTTACAGATACGCAGTATTTT.

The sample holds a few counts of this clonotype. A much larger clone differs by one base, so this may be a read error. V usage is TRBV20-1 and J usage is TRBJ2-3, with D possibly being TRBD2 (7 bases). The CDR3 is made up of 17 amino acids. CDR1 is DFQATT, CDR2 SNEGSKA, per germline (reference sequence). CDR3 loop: CCAGVRRGAGATDTQYF. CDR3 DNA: TGCTGTGCTGGCGTCCGGAGAGGGGCGGGGGCCACAGATACGCAGTATTTT.

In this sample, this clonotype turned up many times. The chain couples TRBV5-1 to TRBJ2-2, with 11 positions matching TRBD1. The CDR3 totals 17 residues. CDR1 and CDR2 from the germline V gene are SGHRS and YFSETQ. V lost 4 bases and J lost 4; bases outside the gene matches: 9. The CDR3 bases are TGCGCCAGCAGCCGCGGACAGGGGGCCCTGGGCACCGGGGAGCTGTTTTTT. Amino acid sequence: CASSRGQGALGTGELFF.

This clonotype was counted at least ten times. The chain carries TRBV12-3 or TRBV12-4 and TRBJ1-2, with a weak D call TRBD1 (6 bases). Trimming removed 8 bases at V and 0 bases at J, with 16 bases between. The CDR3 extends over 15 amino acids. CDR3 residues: CASGTTGSPNYGYTF. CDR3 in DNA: TGTGCCAGCGGTACCACAGGGTCCCCTAACTATGGCTACACCTTC.